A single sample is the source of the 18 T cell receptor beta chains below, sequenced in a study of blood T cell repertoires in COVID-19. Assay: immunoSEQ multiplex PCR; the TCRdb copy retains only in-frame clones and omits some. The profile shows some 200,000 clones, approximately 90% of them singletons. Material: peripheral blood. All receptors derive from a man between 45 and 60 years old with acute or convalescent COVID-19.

The DNA of the CDR3 is TGTGCCAGCTCACCACGAAGCGCCGGCTCCTACGAGCAGTACTTC. Residues: CASSPRSAGSYEQYF. This sequence joins TRBV18 and TRBJ2-7; unclear D gene. Trimming removed 1 base from V and 0 bases from J, with 10 bases in between. The CDR3 runs 15 residues. The germline V gene encodes CDR1 KGHSH and CDR2 LQKENI.

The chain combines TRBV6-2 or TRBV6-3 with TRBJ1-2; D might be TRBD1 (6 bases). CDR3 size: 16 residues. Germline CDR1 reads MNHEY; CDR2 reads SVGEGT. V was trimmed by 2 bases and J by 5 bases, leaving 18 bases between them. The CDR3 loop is CASSYPRVGGSYGYTF. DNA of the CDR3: TGTGCCAGCAGTTACCCCAGGGTTGGGGGCTCTTATGGCTACACCTTC.

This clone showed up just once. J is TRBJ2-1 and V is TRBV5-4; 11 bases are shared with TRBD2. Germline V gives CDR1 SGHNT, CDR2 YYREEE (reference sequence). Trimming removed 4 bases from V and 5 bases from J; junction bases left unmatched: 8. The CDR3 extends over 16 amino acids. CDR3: CASSHRTSGYNNEQFF. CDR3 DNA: TGTGCCAGCAGCCATAGGACTAGCGGGTATAACAATGAGCAGTTCTTC.

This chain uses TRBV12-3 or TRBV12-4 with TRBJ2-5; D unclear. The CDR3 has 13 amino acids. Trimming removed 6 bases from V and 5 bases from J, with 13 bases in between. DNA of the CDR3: TGTGCCAGCAGCCCCCTTCCACAGGAGACCCAGTACTTC. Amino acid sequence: CASSPLPQETQYF.

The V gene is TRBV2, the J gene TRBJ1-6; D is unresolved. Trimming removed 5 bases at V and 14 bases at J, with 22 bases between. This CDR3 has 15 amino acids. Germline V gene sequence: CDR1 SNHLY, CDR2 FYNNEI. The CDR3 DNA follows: TGTGCCAGCAGTTCGAATGCCCCGCCTAAAGTAACCCTCCACTTT. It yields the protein CASSSNAPPKVTLHF.

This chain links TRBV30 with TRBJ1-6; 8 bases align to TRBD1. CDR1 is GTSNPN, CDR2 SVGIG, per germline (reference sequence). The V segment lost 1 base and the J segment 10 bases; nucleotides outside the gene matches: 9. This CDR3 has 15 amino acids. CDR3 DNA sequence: TGTGCCTGGAGTGCAGGGCCCTACAGGGGGTCACCCCTCCACTTT. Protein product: CAWSAGPYRGSPLHF. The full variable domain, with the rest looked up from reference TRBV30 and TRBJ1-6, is SQTIHQWPATLVQPVGSPLSLECTVEGTSNPNLYWYRQAAGRGLQLLFYSVGIGQISSEVPQNLSASRPQDRQFILSSKKLLLSDSGFYLCAWSAGPYRGSPLHFGNGTRLTVT.

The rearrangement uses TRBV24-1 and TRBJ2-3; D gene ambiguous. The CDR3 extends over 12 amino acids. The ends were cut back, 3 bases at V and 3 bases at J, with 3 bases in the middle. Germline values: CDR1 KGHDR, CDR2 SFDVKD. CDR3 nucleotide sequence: TGTGCCACCAGTGATCCAACAGATACGCAGTATTTT. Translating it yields CATSDPTDTQYF.

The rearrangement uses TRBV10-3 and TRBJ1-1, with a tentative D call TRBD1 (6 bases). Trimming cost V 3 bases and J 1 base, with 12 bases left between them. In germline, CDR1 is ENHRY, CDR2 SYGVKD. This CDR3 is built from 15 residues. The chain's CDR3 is CAISEGVTGNTEAFF. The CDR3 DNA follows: TGTGCCATCAGTGAAGGAGTGACAGGGAACACTGAAGCTTTCTTT.

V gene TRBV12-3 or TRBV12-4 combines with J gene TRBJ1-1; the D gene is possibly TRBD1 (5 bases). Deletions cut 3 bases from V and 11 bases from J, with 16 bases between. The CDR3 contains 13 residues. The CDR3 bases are TGTGCCAGCAGTTTTTGGGGCGGAGAAGGGGCTTTCTTT. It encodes CASSFWGGEGAFF.

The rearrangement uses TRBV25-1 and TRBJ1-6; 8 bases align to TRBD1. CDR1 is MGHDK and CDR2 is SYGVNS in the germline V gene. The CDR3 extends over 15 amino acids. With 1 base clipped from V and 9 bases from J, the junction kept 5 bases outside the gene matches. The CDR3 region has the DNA TGTGCCAGCAGTGAATCCGACAGGGGCGTTTCACCCCTCCACTTT. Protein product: CASSESDRGVSPLHF.

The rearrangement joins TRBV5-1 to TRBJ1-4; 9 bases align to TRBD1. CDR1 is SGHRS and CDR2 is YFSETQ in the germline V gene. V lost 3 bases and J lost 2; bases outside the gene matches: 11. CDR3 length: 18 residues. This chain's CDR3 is CASSSDVGQGMTNEKLFF. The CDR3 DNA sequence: TGCGCCAGCAGCTCGGATGTGGGACAGGGAATGACTAATGAAAAACTGTTTTTT.

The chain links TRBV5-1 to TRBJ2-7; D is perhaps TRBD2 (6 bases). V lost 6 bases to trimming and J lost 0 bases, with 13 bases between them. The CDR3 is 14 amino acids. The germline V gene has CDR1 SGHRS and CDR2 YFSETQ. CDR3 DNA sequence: TGCGCCAGCACCCGGGACTCAACCTCCTACGAGCAGTACTTC. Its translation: CASTRDSTSYEQYF.

CDR3 amino acids: CASSFQSEAFF. DNA for the CDR3: TGTGCCAGCAGTTTCCAGTCAGAAGCTTTCTTT. V and J are TRBV12-3 or TRBV12-4 and TRBJ1-1; D is unresolved. V was pared by 3 bases and J by 8 bases, with 7 bases between. The CDR3 consists of 11 residues.

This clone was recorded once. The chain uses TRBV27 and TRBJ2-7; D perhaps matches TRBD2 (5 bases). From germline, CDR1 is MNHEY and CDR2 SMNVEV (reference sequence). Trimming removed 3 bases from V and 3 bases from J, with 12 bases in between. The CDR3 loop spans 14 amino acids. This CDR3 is CASSFPGFGYEQYF. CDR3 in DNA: TGTGCCAGCAGTTTCCCGGGATTTGGCTACGAGCAGTACTTC.

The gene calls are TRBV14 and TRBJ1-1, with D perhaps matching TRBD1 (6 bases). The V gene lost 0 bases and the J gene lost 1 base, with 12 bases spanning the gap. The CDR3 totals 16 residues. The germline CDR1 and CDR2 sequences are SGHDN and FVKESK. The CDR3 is CASSQDFGQRNTEAFF. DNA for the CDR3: TGTGCCAGCAGCCAAGATTTTGGACAGAGGAACACTGAAGCTTTCTTT.

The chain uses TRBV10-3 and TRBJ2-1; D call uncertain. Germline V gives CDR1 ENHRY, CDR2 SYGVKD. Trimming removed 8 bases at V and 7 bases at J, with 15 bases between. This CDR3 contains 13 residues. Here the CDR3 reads CAIGPTFWNEQFF. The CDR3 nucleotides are TGTGCCATCGGGCCTACCTTCTGGAATGAGCAGTTCTTC.

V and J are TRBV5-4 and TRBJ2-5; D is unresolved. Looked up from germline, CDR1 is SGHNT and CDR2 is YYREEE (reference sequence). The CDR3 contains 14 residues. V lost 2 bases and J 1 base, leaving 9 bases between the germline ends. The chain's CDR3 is CASSFPGLQETQYF. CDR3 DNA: TGTGCCAGCAGCTTCCCAGGCCTCCAAGAGACCCAGTACTTC.

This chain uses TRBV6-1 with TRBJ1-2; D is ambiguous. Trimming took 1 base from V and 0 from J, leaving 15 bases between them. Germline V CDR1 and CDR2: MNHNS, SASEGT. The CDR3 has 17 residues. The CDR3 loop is CASSEVRRLVSNYGYTF. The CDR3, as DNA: TGTGCCAGCAGTGAAGTAAGGAGGCTAGTTTCTAACTATGGCTACACCTTC.